This TCR beta chain appears in the sequencing data of a study of a mutant IDH1 vaccine in newly diagnosed glioma. Across the whole study: Vaccination followed radiotherapy alone by 4-6 weeks, or accompanied temozolomide cycles. The study held visit V12 at week 35 and visit V13 at week 47.

V gave up 5 bases and J gave up 5 bases, with 15 bases separating them. CDR1 and CDR2 (germline): SGHAT, FQNNGV. CDR3 length: 14 residues. The table came from immunoSEQ multiplex PCR; TCRdb's copy has only in-frame clones and leaves some out. Of fewer than 95,000 clones detected, approximately 78% appear once; the ten largest clones hold around 5%. Time point: week 47, end of study. Each dose of the vaccine consisted of 300 ug of mutant IDH1 20-mer peptide, with topical imiquimod. In weeks 1, 3, 5, 7, 11, 15, 19 and 23, patients were immunized, eight times in all. Regarding this clone: What it binds is unknown.

The chain combines TRBV11-2 with TRBJ2-5; no reliable D call. The sequencing here drew on PBMCs, taken from a glioma patient whose treatment included an IDH1 peptide vaccine. The origin of this receptor is a man aged 40-49 years with glioma. The CDR3 nucleotides are TGTGCCAGCAGCCAGTCAACCTGGTGGGAGACCCAGTACTTC. This gives the protein CASSQSTWWETQYF.